The 17 T cell receptor beta chains below were found in one sample sequenced in a study of cytomegalovirus exposure and HLA in healthy donors. It was with 60 Vbeta and 13 Jbeta primers that the PCR ran. Produced via immunoSEQ multiplex PCR; TCRdb's table is partial and in-frame only. The sample has approximately 120,000 clones, around 80% seen once. The sample taken for sequencing was PBMCs. The receptors derive from a man aged 25 to 40 in good health and CMV-seronegative.

This chain joins TRBV18 and TRBJ1-4; TRBD1 aligns across 7 bases. The CDR3 is made up of 14 amino acids. Germline lookup yields CDR1 KGHSH and CDR2 LQKENI. J was trimmed by 6 bases and V by 2 bases; bases with no gene match: 3. The DNA of the CDR3 is TGTGCCAGCTCACCAATCGGACAGGATGAAAAACTGTTTTTT. This gives the protein CASSPIGQDEKLFF.

The gene calls are TRBV18 and TRBJ2-2, with 12 bases aligning to TRBD2. Germline V gene data show CDR1 as KGHSH and CDR2 as LQKENI. Trimming cost V 2 bases and J 2 bases; bases outside gene matches: 6. The length of the CDR3 is 18 residues. The CDR3 DNA is TGTGCCAGCTCACCAACTAGCGGGAGGACCCGAAACACCGGGGAGCTGTTTTTT. Its protein product is CASSPTSGRTRNTGELFF.

This chain uses TRBV18 with TRBJ2-7, with TRBD1 matching over 8 bases. There are 13 residues in the CDR3. Trimming took 4 bases from V and 3 from J; bases not matched to a gene: 2. Germline CDR1 KGHSH, CDR2 LQKENI. The CDR3 sequence: CASSRGQDYEQYF. CDR3 sequence (DNA): TGTGCCAGCTCACGGGGACAGGACTACGAGCAGTACTTC.

This chain links TRBV30 with TRBJ1-4; the D gene is possibly TRBD1 (5 bases). V was trimmed by 0 bases and J by 5 bases, leaving 16 bases between them. This CDR3 has 16 residues. Germline CDR1 and CDR2: GTSNPN and SVGIG (reference sequence). The CDR3, as DNA: TGTGCCTGGAGTGTACGACGGGGGTTTGGGAATGAAAAACTGTTTTTT. Translation: CAWSVRRGFGNEKLFF.

This clone was detected once. The V and J genes are TRBV5-1 and TRBJ2-1, with D tentatively TRBD2 (6 bases). Deletions cut 2 bases from V and 5 bases from J, with 11 bases between. The germline V gene encodes CDR1 SGHRS and CDR2 YFSETQ. The length of the CDR3 is 14 residues. CDR3 amino acids: CASSFGGVDNEQFF. In nucleotides, the CDR3 is TGCGCCAGCAGCTTTGGAGGGGTGGACAATGAGCAGTTCTTC. Filled out from reference TRBV5-1 and TRBJ2-1, the complete variable domain reads KAGVTQTPRYLIKTRGQQVTLSCSPISGHRSVSWYQQTPGQGLQFLFEYFSETQRNKGNFPGRFSGRQFSNSRSEMNVSTLELGDSALYLCASSFGGVDNEQFFGPGTRLTVL.

A remark on this clone: The identical CDR3 is also encoded by other nucleotide sequences in the sample. J is TRBJ2-2 and V is TRBV5-4, with TRBD1 as a possible D gene (5 bases). The V gene's germline CDR1 is SGHNT and CDR2 YYREEE (reference sequence). This CDR3 region has 14 residues. Trimming removed 2 bases from V and 6 bases from J, with 11 bases in between. DNA for the CDR3: TGTGCCAGCAGCTTAGGCCAGGGCGCCGGGGAGCTGTTTTTT. Protein sequence: CASSLGQGAGELFF. Full variable domain (outside the CDR3, taken from reference TRBV5-4 and TRBJ2-2): ETGVTQSPTHLIKTRGQQVTLRCSSQSGHNTVSWYQQALGQGPQFIFQYYREEENGRGNFPPRFSGLQFPNYSSELNVNALELDDSALYLCASSLGQGAGELFFGEGSRLTVL.

The gene calls are TRBV2 and TRBJ2-3, with D uncertain. V was clipped by 6 bases and J by 2 bases, with 6 bases between them. Germline V gene sequence: CDR1 SNHLY, CDR2 FYNNEI. CDR3 length equals 12 residues. The CDR3 DNA follows: TGTGCCAGCAGCCCAGACACAGATACGCAGTATTTT. This sequence encodes CASSPDTDTQYF.

CDR3 region: CASSLRGITRKSYEQYF. The CDR3 bases are TGTGCCAGCAGCCTCAGGGGGATTACCCGAAAGTCCTACGAGCAGTACTTC. This chain connects TRBV21-1 to TRBJ2-7; the table names TRBD1, a call not compared with the DNA. TRBV21-1 counts as a pseudogene. The CDR3 has 17 amino acids.

V and J are TRBV15 and TRBJ1-1, with D possibly TRBD1 on 6 matching bases. The CDR3 spans 15 residues. The germline V gene has CDR1 LNHNV and CDR2 YYDKDF (reference sequence). V shed 1 base and J shed 10 bases, with 19 bases lying between them. This chain's CDR3 is CATSRVPRDNHRAFF. In DNA, the CDR3 is TGTGCCACCAGCAGAGTCCCCCGGGACAACCACAGAGCTTTCTTT.

The CDR3 is CASSQMTDGRGLNEQFF. DNA of the CDR3: TGTGCCAGCAGCCAGATGACTGACGGGAGGGGGTTGAATGAGCAGTTCTTC. The rearrangement uses TRBV4-2 and TRBJ2-1, with TRBD2 matching 8 bases. V lost 3 bases to trimming and J lost 7 bases; unmatched junction nucleotides: 14. The CDR3 consists of 17 residues. Per germline, CDR1 LGHNA and CDR2 YNFKEQ.

The rearrangement uses TRBV5-1 and TRBJ1-1; D ambiguous. With 5 bases removed from V and 0 bases from J, the gap between germline ends came to 5 bases. Germline lookup yields CDR1 SGHRS and CDR2 YFSETQ. CDR3 length: 12 residues. CDR3 loop: CASRLMNTEAFF. In nucleotides, the CDR3 is TGCGCCAGCAGGCTAATGAACACTGAAGCTTTCTTT. The complete variable domain, with remaining parts taken from reference TRBV5-1 and TRBJ1-1, reads KAGVTQTPRYLIKTRGQQVTLSCSPISGHRSVSWYQQTPGQGLQFLFEYFSETQRNKGNFPGRFSGRQFSNSRSEMNVSTLELGDSALYLCASRLMNTEAFFGQGTRLTVV.

The chain recombines TRBV5-1 with TRBJ2-5; TRBD1 might be the D (5 bases). The V gene lost 0 bases and the J gene lost 5 bases, with 11 bases spanning the gap. The germline V gene has CDR1 SGHRS and CDR2 YFSETQ. The CDR3 sequence is 14 residues long. The CDR3 loop is CASSLGAGWETQYF. DNA for the CDR3: TGCGCCAGCAGCTTGGGGGCAGGGTGGGAGACCCAGTACTTC.

The chain is built from TRBV4-2 and TRBJ1-1; D might be TRBD1 (5 bases). The germline CDR1 and CDR2 sequences are LGHNA and YNFKEQ. The V gene lost 6 bases and the J gene lost 0 bases, with 11 bases spanning the gap. The CDR3 covers 14 residues. CDR3 sequence: CASSSLGVNTEAFF. The DNA of the CDR3 is TGTGCCAGCAGTTCCTTAGGGGTGAACACTGAAGCTTTCTTT.

The chain links TRBV7-9 to TRBJ2-1; D is ambiguous. CDR1 is SEHNR and CDR2 is FQNEAQ in the germline V gene (reference sequence). V lost 3 bases and J lost 0, with 9 bases in between. The CDR3 contains 15 residues. The CDR3: CASSFTRSSYNEQFF. The CDR3, as DNA: TGTGCCAGCAGCTTTACGCGGTCCTCCTACAATGAGCAGTTCTTC.

Note on this clone: The germline gene is not matched at one end of the junction; a read error may be the cause. The rearrangement joins TRBV7-9 to TRBJ2-7; TRBD1 is a possible D gene (6 bases). Germline CDR1 and CDR2: SEHNR and FQNEAQ (reference sequence). The CDR3 covers 16 residues. CDR3 loop: CASSFDMGAVIYGQYF. The CDR3, as DNA: TGTGCCAGCAGCTTCGACATGGGGGCTGTTATTTACGGGCAGTACTTC.

This chain uses TRBV6-1 with TRBJ1-2; D is undetermined. The germline V gene encodes CDR1 MNHNS and CDR2 SASEGT. The CDR3 has 14 residues. V was clipped by 6 bases and J by 3 bases, with 14 bases between them. The CDR3 loop reads CASRVRGPDYGYTF. The CDR3 coding sequence is TGTGCCAGCAGGGTAAGAGGCCCAGACTATGGCTACACCTTC.

The V gene is TRBV7-8, the J gene TRBJ1-2; D may be TRBD1 (5 bases). The CDR3 has 13 residues. The V gene's germline CDR1 is SGHVS and CDR2 FQNEAQ. The V gene lost 2 bases and the J gene lost 2 bases, with 6 bases spanning the gap. CDR3 residues: CASSLPGNYGYTF. CDR3 DNA: TGTGCCAGCAGCTTACCAGGGAACTATGGCTACACCTTC.